The 6 T cell receptor beta chains below all came from one sample that was sequenced in a study of T cell responses to AZD1222 COVID-19 vaccine. The data were produced by immunoSEQ multiplex PCR, yet TCRdb's version contains in-frame clones alone and is incomplete. The table shows roughly 200,000 clones, with approximately 90% occurring only once. Specimen: peripheral blood, collected 28 days after the second AZD1222 dose. The origin of the receptors is an adult who received the AZD1222 COVID-19 vaccine.

V and J are TRBV2 and TRBJ2-7; the match to TRBD1 covers 8 bases. V lost 5 bases and J lost 2; bases outside the gene matches: 5. Looked up from germline, CDR1 is SNHLY and CDR2 is FYNNEI. The CDR3 spans 14 residues. Here the CDR3 reads CASSIDRGTYEQYF. The CDR3 nucleotides read TGTGCCAGCAGTATTGACAGGGGAACCTACGAGCAGTACTTC.

The rearrangement uses TRBV3-1 (or the pseudogene TRBV3-2) and TRBJ2-7, with TRBD2 identical over 11 bases. The V gene's germline CDR1 is LGHDT and CDR2 YNNKEL (reference sequence). This CDR3 is built from 17 residues. The trim removed 4 bases at V and 1 base at J, leaving 9 bases unmatched. The CDR3 sequence: CASSRRPRTSGSYEQYF. The CDR3 DNA follows: TGTGCCAGCAGCCGGCGGCCGAGGACTAGCGGGTCCTACGAGCAGTACTTC.

V gene TRBV3-1 (or the pseudogene TRBV3-2) combines with J gene TRBJ1-1, with D tentatively TRBD1 (5 bases). V was cut by 7 bases and J by 6 bases, with 21 bases left in between. CDR1 and CDR2 from the germline V gene are LGHDT and YNNKEL (reference sequence). The CDR3 has 15 residues. The CDR3 coding sequence is TGTGCCAGCACACGTTTTATCGGGGGTTCTCCTGAAGCTTTCTTT. Residues: CASTRFIGGSPEAFF.

The chain couples TRBV7-3 to TRBJ2-1; the D call may be TRBD1 or TRBD2 (5 bases each). Germline lookup yields CDR1 SGHTA and CDR2 FQGTGA. The CDR3 totals 14 residues. V lost 4 bases and J 7 bases, leaving 14 bases between the germline ends. CDR3 sequence reads: CASSSTGTVNEQFF. In DNA, the CDR3 is TGTGCCAGCAGCTCTACCGGGACCGTTAATGAGCAGTTCTTC. Combining the CDR3 with reference TRBV7-3 and TRBJ2-1 gives the whole variable domain GAGVSQTPSNKVTEKGKYVELRCDPISGHTALYWYRQSLGQGPEFLIYFQGTGAADDSGLPNDRFFAVRPEGSVSTLKIQRTERGDSAVYLCASSSTGTVNEQFFGPGTRLTVL.

The chain uses TRBV7-2 and TRBJ2-3; 9 bases are shared with TRBD2. The V gene's germline CDR1 is SGHTA and CDR2 FQGNSA. Trimming cost V 3 bases and J 2 bases; bases outside gene matches: 3. The CDR3 is made up of 15 amino acids. The CDR3 loop is CASSFVAGATDTQYF. The CDR3 DNA follows: TGTGCCAGCAGCTTTGTAGCGGGGGCCACAGATACGCAGTATTTT.

This chain connects TRBV6-5 to TRBJ2-7; D gene unclear. Germline CDR1 MNHEY, CDR2 SVGAGI. The CDR3 runs to 14 residues. Trimming took off 2 bases at V and 4 bases at J, with 12 bases between the two ends. This CDR3 is CASSYLDGWYEQYF. CDR3 in DNA: TGTGCCAGCAGTTACCTCGATGGGTGGTACGAGCAGTACTTC.